Below, 3 T cell receptor beta chains from the same sample are listed, as sequenced in a study of immune evolution from preneoplasia to lung adenocarcinoma. Clones were read by immunoSEQ multiplex PCR, and TCRdb kept only the in-frame ones, dropping some. The sample holds approximately 8,000 clones, roughly 78% seen once. The material sequenced was FFPE adjacent normal lung tissue. All receptors come from a person between 65 and 79 years old with lung adenocarcinoma.

With respect to this clone: This same CDR3 is encoded by further DNA sequences in the sample. The chain couples TRBV9 to TRBJ2-5, with D perhaps matching TRBD1 or TRBD2 (5 bases each). The CDR3 length is 14 residues. The ends were cut back, 7 bases at V and 4 bases at J, with 17 bases in the middle. Looked up from germline, CDR1 is SGDLS and CDR2 is YYNGEE. CDR3 DNA sequence: TGTGCCAGCGGACCCCGGGACCCTGGAGAGACCCAGTACTTC. Translated: CASGPRDPGETQYF.

This chain uses TRBV7-9 with TRBJ2-5; D unclear. This CDR3 has 17 residues. CDR1 and CDR2 from the germline V gene are SEHNR and FQNEAQ (reference sequence). Trimming pared 0 bases from V and 5 bases from J, leaving 19 bases between. The CDR3 sequence: CASSLAGRALSGETQYF. Written as DNA, the CDR3 is TGTGCCAGCAGCTTAGCGGGCCGCGCGCTTTCCGGGGAGACCCAGTACTTC.

The rearrangement links TRBV1 to TRBJ1-2; the tabulated D call, TRBD1, remains unverified against the DNA. TRBV1 is marked as a pseudogene. The CDR3 is 13 residues long. Here the CDR3 reads CTSSQEQLLGYTF. In DNA form, the CDR3 reads TGCACCAGCAGCCAAGAACAGCTTTTGGGCTACACCTTC.